This T cell receptor (beta chain) was identified during a study of T cell clonality in common variable immunodeficiency. Study-wide results and limits: CVID subjects showed higher TCRbeta clonality than healthy controls. Fewer TCRbeta clones were shared among CVID subjects than controls. T cell subpopulation sequencing would be needed to explain CVID clonality.

This clone was detected many times. As yet, its antigen is unknown. The CDR3 goes on 3 residues after the read ends, and that part is filled in from the germline J gene. Trimming cost V 3 bases and J 7 bases, with 9 bases left between them. The CDR3 sequence is 12 residues long. Equal genomic DNA amounts from CVID and control samples were sequenced. Only in-frame clones appear in the TCRdb table, and some are missing; sequencing was by immunoSEQ multiplex PCR. This sample has about 52,000 clones, each found more than once. The sequence derives from a person aged 18 to 70 in good health. This chain connects TRBV12-3 or TRBV12-4 to TRBJ1-2, with a tentative D call TRBD1 (6 bases). Sequences were obtained from peripheral blood mononuclear cells. Incomplete CDR3 DNA: TGTGCCAGCAGTTTGGACAGTCCTGGC. Its translation is CASSLDSPG. The CDR3, in full, reads CASSLDSPGYTF.